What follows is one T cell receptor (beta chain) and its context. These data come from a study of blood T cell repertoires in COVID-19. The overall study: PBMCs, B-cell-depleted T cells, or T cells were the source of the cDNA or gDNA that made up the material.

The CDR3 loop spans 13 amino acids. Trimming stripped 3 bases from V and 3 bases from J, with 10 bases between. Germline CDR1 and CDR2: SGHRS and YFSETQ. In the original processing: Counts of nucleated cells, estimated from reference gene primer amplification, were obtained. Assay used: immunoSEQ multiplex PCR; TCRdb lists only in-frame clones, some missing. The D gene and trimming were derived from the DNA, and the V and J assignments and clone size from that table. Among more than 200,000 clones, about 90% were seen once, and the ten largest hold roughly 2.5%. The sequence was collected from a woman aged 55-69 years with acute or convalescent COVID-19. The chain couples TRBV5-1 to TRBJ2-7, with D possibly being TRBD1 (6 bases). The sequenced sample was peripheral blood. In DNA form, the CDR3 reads TGCGCCAGCAGCTCCTCAGGGGACTACGAGCAGTACTTC. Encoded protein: CASSSSGDYEQYF.